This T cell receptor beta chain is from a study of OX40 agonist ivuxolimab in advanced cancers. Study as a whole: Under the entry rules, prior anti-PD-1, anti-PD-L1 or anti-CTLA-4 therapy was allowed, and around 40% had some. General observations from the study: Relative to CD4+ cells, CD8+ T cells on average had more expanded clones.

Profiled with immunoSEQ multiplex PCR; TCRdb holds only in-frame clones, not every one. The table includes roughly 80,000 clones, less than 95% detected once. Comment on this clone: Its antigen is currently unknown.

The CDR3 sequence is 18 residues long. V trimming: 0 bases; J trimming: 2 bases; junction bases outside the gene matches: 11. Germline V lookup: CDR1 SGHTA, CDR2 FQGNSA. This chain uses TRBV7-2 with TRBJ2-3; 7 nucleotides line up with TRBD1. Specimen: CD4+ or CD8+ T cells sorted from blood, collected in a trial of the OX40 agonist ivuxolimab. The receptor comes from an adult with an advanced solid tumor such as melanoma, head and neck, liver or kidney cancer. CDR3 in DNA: TGTGCCAGCAGCTTAGCGCCGTCAGGGGGTACTTACACAGATACGCAGTATTTT. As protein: CASSLAPSGGTYTDTQYF.